The present T cell receptor beta chain was sequenced within a study of post-analysis software for immune sequencing data. The CDR3 sequence is 17 residues long. Germline V lookup: CDR1 LGHNA, CDR2 YNFKEQ. V lost 1 base and J lost 0; bases outside the gene matches: 7. Of note for this clonotype: Its antigen remains unknown.

Study-wide results and caveats: Compared with controls, patients had more of roughly five TRBV segments, including TRBV5-6, TRBV5-1 and TRBV20-1. The study found significantly lower normalized Chao1 diversity in multiple sclerosis patients than in controls.

Unique molecular identifiers were carried by the TCR beta cDNA libraries. TCRdb re-called the PCR reads through MiXCR, storing one row per CDR3 protein. Of roughly 700,000 distinct CDR3 sequences listed, around 27% are singletons. The source material was blood. The chain carries TRBV4-2 and TRBJ1-1; TRBD1 agrees at 8 bases. This sequence originates from a girl aged 10-17 years with multiple sclerosis. The CDR3 DNA reads TGTGCCAGCAGCCAAGTATCGGCAGGGGGCATGAACACTGAAGCTTTCTTT. Translating gives CASSQVSAGGMNTEAFF.